Listed below are T cell receptor beta chains from one sample, sequenced in a study of T cells after yellow fever vaccination. One entry per CDR3 protein results from TCRdb running MiXCR on the 5' RACE reads. The sample has hundreds of thousands of distinct CDR3 sequences, roughly a sixth seen once. The material was PBMCs, obtained before the yellow fever booster vaccination. These receptor sequences come from a man between 18 and 35 years old who received the YFV17D yellow fever vaccine. Both conserved end residues are part of each CDR3. Fields, in order: D gene, clone size, V gene, J gene, CDR3 DNA, CDR3 protein. The D gene is left open where the match is weak. Clone size appears in some rows only: once, few, many, or a class for an expanded clone.

d_call: TRBD1; clone_size: -; v_call: TRBV6-5; j_call: TRBJ2-7; cdr3_nt: TGTGCCAGCAGTTCCCAGGGACAGGGAGCGGCGGAGCAGTACTTC; cdr3_aa: CASSSQGQGAAEQYF
d_call: -; clone_size: -; v_call: TRBV6-2/TRBV6-3; j_call: TRBJ2-1; cdr3_nt: TGTGCCAGCAGACCTAGACAGGTGTACAATGAGCAGTTCTTC; cdr3_aa: CASRPRQVYNEQFF
d_call: -; clone_size: few; v_call: TRBV20-1; j_call: TRBJ2-3; cdr3_nt: TGCAGTGCTCTCCGGGCACCCGCGAGCACAGATACGCAGTATTTT; cdr3_aa: CSALRAPASTDTQYF
d_call: -; clone_size: few; v_call: TRBV29-1; j_call: TRBJ1-2; cdr3_nt: TGCAGCGTTGACAGGGGTGACTATGGCTACACCTTC; cdr3_aa: CSVDRGDYGYTF
d_call: -; clone_size: few; v_call: TRBV11-2; j_call: TRBJ2-1; cdr3_nt: TGTGCCAGCAGGGGACTCAGTGGCGGTAGGTCCTACAATGAGCAGTTCTTC; cdr3_aa: CASRGLSGGRSYNEQFF
d_call: -; clone_size: many; v_call: TRBV6-5; j_call: TRBJ2-4; cdr3_nt: TGTGCCAGCACCAAACCAGGACTACAAATTCAGTACTTC; cdr3_aa: CASTKPGLQIQYF
d_call: TRBD1; clone_size: few; v_call: TRBV6-2/TRBV6-3; j_call: TRBJ2-6; cdr3_nt: TGTGCCAGCAGTTCCGGACAGGGAATGGCTGGGGCCAACGTCCTGACTTTC; cdr3_aa: CASSSGQGMAGANVLTF
d_call: TRBD2; clone_size: -; v_call: TRBV18; j_call: TRBJ2-1; cdr3_nt: TGTGCCAGCGCCGGGACTAGCGGGGAATATCGTGAGCAGTTCTTC; cdr3_aa: CASAGTSGEYREQFF
d_call: TRBD1; clone_size: few; v_call: TRBV7-9; j_call: TRBJ1-1; cdr3_nt: TGTGCCAGCAGCTACAGGGGTGAGAACACTGAAGCTTTCTTT; cdr3_aa: CASSYRGENTEAFF
d_call: TRBD2; clone_size: -; v_call: TRBV6-6; j_call: TRBJ2-5; cdr3_nt: TGTGCCAGCAGTTACCGGGAGGGCAGCATTTACATCCAAGAGACCCAGTACTTC; cdr3_aa: CASSYREGSIYIQETQYF
d_call: TRBD1; clone_size: many; v_call: TRBV6-5; j_call: TRBJ2-7; cdr3_nt: TGTGCCAGCAGTTACGACAGGGGCTACGAGCAGTACTTC; cdr3_aa: CASSYDRGYEQYF
d_call: -; clone_size: -; v_call: TRBV11-2; j_call: TRBJ1-2; cdr3_nt: TGTGCCAGCACCTGGGGGTGGGACGGGGGCTACACCTTC; cdr3_aa: CASTWGWDGGYTF
d_call: TRBD2; clone_size: many; v_call: TRBV7-2; j_call: TRBJ2-1; cdr3_nt: TGTGCCAGCACCCGGGGGGTAAGCAATGAGCAGTTCTTC; cdr3_aa: CASTRGVSNEQFF
d_call: -; clone_size: few; v_call: TRBV4-3; j_call: TRBJ2-3; cdr3_nt: TGCGCCAGCAGCCAAGATCCCGGGTTTAGGGCGCAGTATTTT; cdr3_aa: CASSQDPGFRAQYF
d_call: -; clone_size: -; v_call: TRBV7-9; j_call: TRBJ1-1; cdr3_nt: TGTGCCAGCAGCTGGACTGACACTGAAGCTTTCTTT; cdr3_aa: CASSWTDTEAFF
d_call: -; clone_size: -; v_call: TRBV20-1; j_call: TRBJ1-6; cdr3_nt: TGCAGTGCTAGCTGGGGCGCGAACTCACCCCTCCACTTT; cdr3_aa: CSASWGANSPLHF
d_call: -; clone_size: few; v_call: TRBV15; j_call: TRBJ1-4; cdr3_nt: TGTGCCACCAGCAGAGAACCCCAGAATAATGAAAAACTGTTTTTT; cdr3_aa: CATSREPQNNEKLFF
d_call: TRBD1; clone_size: -; v_call: TRBV5-1; j_call: TRBJ1-3; cdr3_nt: TGCGCCAGCAGCCACGGACAGGGGGCTGGAAACACCATATATTTT; cdr3_aa: CASSHGQGAGNTIYF
d_call: TRBD1; clone_size: -; v_call: TRBV11-2; j_call: TRBJ1-2; cdr3_nt: TGTGCCAGCAGGCCCATACAGGGGTTCCAGGAAGGCTACACCTTC; cdr3_aa: CASRPIQGFQEGYTF
d_call: -; clone_size: -; v_call: TRBV5-1; j_call: TRBJ1-5; cdr3_nt: TGCGCCAGCAGCTTGGGGGGGCAGGAGAATCAGCCCCAGCATTTT; cdr3_aa: CASSLGGQENQPQHF
d_call: TRBD1; clone_size: few; v_call: TRBV24-1; j_call: TRBJ1-5; cdr3_nt: TGTGCCACCAGTGCCGCGGGACAGGGGACTCAGCCCCAGCATTTT; cdr3_aa: CATSAAGQGTQPQHF
d_call: -; clone_size: few; v_call: TRBV15; j_call: TRBJ1-3; cdr3_nt: TGTGCCACCAGCAGAGATGATCCGGGAAACACCATATATTTT; cdr3_aa: CATSRDDPGNTIYF
d_call: TRBD1; clone_size: few; v_call: TRBV4-1; j_call: TRBJ2-6; cdr3_nt: TGCGCCAGCAGCGGACAGGGAAGCTCTGGGGCCAACGTCCTGACTTTC; cdr3_aa: CASSGQGSSGANVLTF
d_call: TRBD2; clone_size: -; v_call: TRBV6-5; j_call: TRBJ2-1; cdr3_nt: TGTGCCAGCAGCCAACCGGGACTAGAAAATGAGCAGTTCTTC; cdr3_aa: CASSQPGLENEQFF
d_call: -; clone_size: -; v_call: TRBV10-3; j_call: TRBJ1-1; cdr3_nt: TGTGCCATCACCCAGGCGATGAACACTGAAGCTTTCTTT; cdr3_aa: CAITQAMNTEAFF
d_call: -; clone_size: -; v_call: TRBV6-5; j_call: TRBJ1-1; cdr3_nt: TGTGCCAGCAGCGAATCTGCGACAGGAATCGGCTTCTTT; cdr3_aa: CASSESATGIGFF
d_call: TRBD1; clone_size: few; v_call: TRBV5-4; j_call: TRBJ1-6; cdr3_nt: TGTGCCAGCAGCACCCGACAGGGTGATTCACCCCTCCACTTT; cdr3_aa: CASSTRQGDSPLHF
d_call: -; clone_size: -; v_call: TRBV12-3/TRBV12-4; j_call: TRBJ1-5; cdr3_nt: TGTGCCAGCAGTTTTTGGGATAGCAATCAGCCCCAGCATTTT; cdr3_aa: CASSFWDSNQPQHF
d_call: TRBD2; clone_size: few; v_call: TRBV5-4; j_call: TRBJ2-5; cdr3_nt: TGTGCCAGCAGCTTTTTACTAGCGGGGGGAGTTAAGACCCAGTACTTC; cdr3_aa: CASSFLLAGGVKTQYF
d_call: -; clone_size: few; v_call: TRBV2; j_call: TRBJ2-5; cdr3_nt: TGTGCCAGCAAGTACCAAGAGACCCAGTACTTC; cdr3_aa: CASKYQETQYF
d_call: -; clone_size: -; v_call: TRBV20-1; j_call: TRBJ1-4; cdr3_nt: TGCAGTGCCCTCGGGGCCGGGGGTGAAAAACTGTTTTTT; cdr3_aa: CSALGAGGEKLFF
d_call: -; clone_size: -; v_call: TRBV7-2; j_call: TRBJ2-6; cdr3_nt: TGTGCCAGCAGCCAAAGACTCTCTGGGGCCAACGTCCTGACTTTC; cdr3_aa: CASSQRLSGANVLTF
d_call: -; clone_size: few; v_call: TRBV23-1; j_call: TRBJ2-5; cdr3_nt: TGCGCCAGCAGTCAACCTCCCTTAGGGGAAGAGACCCAGTACTTC; cdr3_aa: CASSQPPLGEETQYF
d_call: TRBD2; clone_size: few; v_call: TRBV3-1; j_call: TRBJ2-3; cdr3_nt: TGTGCCAGTTCTTGGGCTAGCGGGGGTGGAGATACGCAGTATTTT; cdr3_aa: CASSWASGGGDTQYF
d_call: -; clone_size: -; v_call: TRBV4-1; j_call: TRBJ1-5; cdr3_nt: TGCGCCAGCAGCCGTCTCCCGGGGTCCAATCAGCCCCAGCATTTT; cdr3_aa: CASSRLPGSNQPQHF
d_call: -; clone_size: -; v_call: TRBV18; j_call: TRBJ1-5; cdr3_nt: TGTGCCAGCTCACCCCGGGACGGGGGAAGTAGCAATCAGCCCCAGCATTTT; cdr3_aa: CASSPRDGGSSNQPQHF
d_call: TRBD2; clone_size: few; v_call: TRBV12-3/TRBV12-4; j_call: TRBJ2-1; cdr3_nt: TGTGCCAGCAGTTTTTCGCGGGGGGACAATGAGCAGTTCTTC; cdr3_aa: CASSFSRGDNEQFF
d_call: -; clone_size: -; v_call: TRBV18; j_call: TRBJ1-5; cdr3_nt: TGTGCCAGCTCACCAAACCCAGGCTGGGGTCAGCCCCAGCATTTT; cdr3_aa: CASSPNPGWGQPQHF
d_call: -; clone_size: -; v_call: TRBV29-1; j_call: TRBJ2-5; cdr3_nt: TGCAGCGTTGAATATCAGGTTACCCTGTACCCAAAGACCCAGTACTTC; cdr3_aa: CSVEYQVTLYPKTQYF
d_call: -; clone_size: few; v_call: TRBV14; j_call: TRBJ2-5; cdr3_nt: TGTGCCAGCAGCCGTCCGGACAGTAGAGAAGAGACCCAGTACTTC; cdr3_aa: CASSRPDSREETQYF
d_call: TRBD2; clone_size: many; v_call: TRBV7-2; j_call: TRBJ2-7; cdr3_nt: TGTGCCAGCAGCTTCCTAGCGGGCTACGAGCAGTACTTC; cdr3_aa: CASSFLAGYEQYF
d_call: -; clone_size: few; v_call: TRBV5-5; j_call: TRBJ2-3; cdr3_nt: TGTGCCAGCAGCTTGGATTGGGTCGGAGTTACAGATACGCAGTATTTT; cdr3_aa: CASSLDWVGVTDTQYF
d_call: -; clone_size: many; v_call: TRBV7-8; j_call: TRBJ2-2; cdr3_nt: TGTGCCAGCAGCCACGTACTTTCCGGGGAGCTGTTTTTT; cdr3_aa: CASSHVLSGELFF
d_call: -; clone_size: -; v_call: TRBV19; j_call: TRBJ1-1; cdr3_nt: TGTGCCAGTAGTATGGGAACATACACTGAAGCTTTCTTT; cdr3_aa: CASSMGTYTEAFF
d_call: -; clone_size: few; v_call: TRBV12-3/TRBV12-4; j_call: TRBJ1-5; cdr3_nt: TGTGCCAGCAGGGCCAGGGACGGCTTCAATCAGCCCCAGCATTTT; cdr3_aa: CASRARDGFNQPQHF
d_call: -; clone_size: few; v_call: TRBV7-9; j_call: TRBJ1-1; cdr3_nt: TGTGCCAGCAGCTTTACACAGAACACTGAAGCTTTCTTT; cdr3_aa: CASSFTQNTEAFF
d_call: -; clone_size: -; v_call: TRBV20-1; j_call: TRBJ2-4; cdr3_nt: TGCAGTGCTAGAGTTGCGGGGATAGGAGACTTC; cdr3_aa: CSARVAGIGDF